This is a list of T cell receptor beta chains from one sample in a study of human T cells and chemical hapten exposure. TCRdb called the RACE reads again in MiXCR, with one record for every CDR3 protein. Counted here are roughly 100,000 distinct CDR3 sequences, about 9.3% occurring once; the ten biggest clones make up just over 2%. This sample comprised whole blood, obtained in connection with sensitization to the hapten diphenylcyclopropenone (DPC). The receptors here all came from a woman between 35 and 50 years old with alopecia areata. Some clones in this sample may be carry-over from other donors' samples. CDR3s include the opening cysteine and the closing phenylalanine or tryptophan. A D gene is named only where the DNA matches it firmly. Rows give clone size only sometimes, using once, few, many, or a class for an expanded clone.

d_gene: TRBD1; v_gene: TRBV5-1; j_gene: TRBJ2-7; abundance: few; CDR3nt: TGCGCCAGCAGCTCCTCGACAGGGGCCCCCTACGAGCAGTACTTC; CDR3aa: CASSSSTGAPYEQYF
d_gene: NA; v_gene: TRBV12-2; j_gene: TRBJ2-7; abundance: many; CDR3nt: TGTGCAAGTCGCTTAGGAGTAGCGGGAGCATCCTACGAGCAGTACTTC; CDR3aa: CASRLGVAGASYEQYF
d_gene: NA; v_gene: TRBV4-3; j_gene: TRBJ1-4; abundance: NA; CDR3nt: TGCGCCAGCAGCCAAGATCAGGCCCAGGGGAATGAAAAACTGTTTTTT; CDR3aa: CASSQDQAQGNEKLFF
d_gene: NA; v_gene: TRBV3-1; j_gene: TRBJ2-7; abundance: NA; CDR3nt: TGTGCCAGCAGCCCCGGGACGGTAGCTCGTGAGCAGTACTTC; CDR3aa: CASSPGTVAREQYF
d_gene: TRBD2; v_gene: TRBV20-1; j_gene: TRBJ2-2; abundance: few; CDR3nt: TGCAGTGCTAGAGGGGGGATACTAGCGGAAACCGGGGAGCTGTTTTTT; CDR3aa: CSARGGILAETGELFF
d_gene: NA; v_gene: TRBV18; j_gene: TRBJ1-1; abundance: many; CDR3nt: TGTGCCAGCTCACCACCGAGAACTGAAGCTTTCTTT; CDR3aa: CASSPPRTEAFF
d_gene: TRBD1; v_gene: TRBV10-3; j_gene: TRBJ1-3; abundance: NA; CDR3nt: TGTGCCATCAGTGAGCCACAGGGGGGATCTGGAAACACCATATATTTT; CDR3aa: CAISEPQGGSGNTIYF
d_gene: TRBD1; v_gene: TRBV5-1; j_gene: TRBJ1-4; abundance: few; CDR3nt: TGCGCCAGCAGCCCGGGACAGGGGGAAGAAAAACTGTTTTTT; CDR3aa: CASSPGQGEEKLFF
d_gene: NA; v_gene: TRBV4-3; j_gene: TRBJ2-3; abundance: many; CDR3nt: TGCGCCAGCAGCCAAGAACGAGGGCTAGCCACAGATACGCAGTATTTT; CDR3aa: CASSQERGLATDTQYF
d_gene: NA; v_gene: TRBV5-4; j_gene: TRBJ2-5; abundance: many; CDR3nt: TGTGCCAGCAGCTTGACAGGCCCAGAGACCCAGTACTTC; CDR3aa: CASSLTGPETQYF
d_gene: NA; v_gene: TRBV2; j_gene: TRBJ1-4; abundance: many; CDR3nt: TGTGCCAGCAGTGAAGTGCTCTGGAATGAAAAACTGTTTTTT; CDR3aa: CASSEVLWNEKLFF
d_gene: TRBD2; v_gene: TRBV29-1; j_gene: TRBJ2-7; abundance: NA; CDR3nt: TGCAGCGCAAGACTAGCGGGAAACTACGAGCAGTACTTC; CDR3aa: CSARLAGNYEQYF
d_gene: NA; v_gene: TRBV7-6; j_gene: TRBJ2-2; abundance: few; CDR3nt: TGTGCCAGCAGCTTATCCCCTACCTCCACCGGGGAGCTGTTTTTT; CDR3aa: CASSLSPTSTGELFF
d_gene: NA; v_gene: TRBV7-2; j_gene: TRBJ2-3; abundance: many; CDR3nt: TGTGCCAGCAGGCATGACTTTTACCCCACAGATACGCAGTATTTT; CDR3aa: CASRHDFYPTDTQYF
d_gene: TRBD2; v_gene: TRBV28; j_gene: TRBJ2-7; abundance: NA; CDR3nt: TGTGCCAGCAGCCGCGGGGGGAGCTCCTACGAGCAGTACTTC; CDR3aa: CASSRGGSSYEQYF
d_gene: NA; v_gene: TRBV27; j_gene: TRBJ1-4; abundance: few; CDR3nt: TGTGCCAGCAGTAAGCGAGGGCTTGGAGAAAAACTGTTTTTT; CDR3aa: CASSKRGLGEKLFF
d_gene: NA; v_gene: TRBV5-4; j_gene: TRBJ1-2; abundance: few; CDR3nt: TGTGCCAGCAGCTCGCCGGACAGAACCTATGGCTACACCTTC; CDR3aa: CASSSPDRTYGYTF
d_gene: NA; v_gene: TRBV7-2; j_gene: TRBJ2-3; abundance: NA; CDR3nt: TGTGCCAGCAGCCGGGACAATACGCAGTATTTT; CDR3aa: CASSRDNTQYF
d_gene: NA; v_gene: TRBV12-3/TRBV12-4; j_gene: TRBJ2-7; abundance: few; CDR3nt: TGTGCCAGCAGGACACTTACCTACGAGCAGTACTTC; CDR3aa: CASRTLTYEQYF
d_gene: TRBD1; v_gene: TRBV7-9; j_gene: TRBJ1-1; abundance: many; CDR3nt: TGTGCCAGCAGCTCAAACACGGGACAGACTGAAGCTTTCTTT; CDR3aa: CASSSNTGQTEAFF
d_gene: NA; v_gene: TRBV24-1; j_gene: TRBJ2-7; abundance: many; CDR3nt: TGTGCCACCAGTGATTCTAAGGGGCACTTTGGCGAGCAGTACTTC; CDR3aa: CATSDSKGHFGEQYF
d_gene: NA; v_gene: TRBV7-2; j_gene: TRBJ1-5; abundance: once; CDR3nt: TGTGCCAGCAGCTTAGAGACCTCTTTGCAGCATTTT; CDR3aa: CASSLETSLQHF
d_gene: NA; v_gene: TRBV2; j_gene: TRBJ2-1; abundance: many; CDR3nt: TGTGCCAGCAGGTATACAGGCGACAATGAGCAGTTCTTC; CDR3aa: CASRYTGDNEQFF
d_gene: TRBD2; v_gene: TRBV10-3; j_gene: TRBJ2-3; abundance: NA; CDR3nt: TGTGCCATCAGTGAGTCGAGGAGCGGGAGCAAAGATACGCAGTATTTT; CDR3aa: CAISESRSGSKDTQYF
d_gene: NA; v_gene: TRBV24-1; j_gene: TRBJ1-2; abundance: NA; CDR3nt: TGTGCCACCAGTGTTGGGGGAAACTATGGCTACACCTTC; CDR3aa: CATSVGGNYGYTF
d_gene: TRBD2; v_gene: TRBV28; j_gene: TRBJ2-7; abundance: few; CDR3nt: TGTGCCAGCAGTGGACTAGATGCCTACGAGCAGTACTTC; CDR3aa: CASSGLDAYEQYF
d_gene: TRBD1; v_gene: TRBV6-2/TRBV6-3; j_gene: TRBJ1-5; abundance: many; CDR3nt: TGTGCCAGCACCGGGACAGGGGGCAATCAGCCCCAGCATTTT; CDR3aa: CASTGTGGNQPQHF
d_gene: NA; v_gene: TRBV7-3; j_gene: TRBJ2-3; abundance: many; CDR3nt: TGTGCCAGCAGCTTAGCGAACACAGATACGCAGTATTTT; CDR3aa: CASSLANTDTQYF
d_gene: TRBD1; v_gene: TRBV30; j_gene: TRBJ1-4; abundance: few; CDR3nt: TGTGCCTTACGCGACGGACAGGGAGGTGAAAAACTGTTTTTT; CDR3aa: CALRDGQGGEKLFF
d_gene: NA; v_gene: TRBV7-2; j_gene: TRBJ2-7; abundance: many; CDR3nt: TGTGCCAGCAGCTTAGTAGGGATCGAGGCCTACGAGCAGTACTTC; CDR3aa: CASSLVGIEAYEQYF
d_gene: TRBD2; v_gene: TRBV5-1; j_gene: TRBJ2-7; abundance: many; CDR3nt: TGCGCCAGCAGCCCCGGGACTAGCGGGCGACCCTACGAGCAGTACTTC; CDR3aa: CASSPGTSGRPYEQYF
d_gene: TRBD2; v_gene: TRBV5-5; j_gene: TRBJ2-3; abundance: few; CDR3nt: TGTGCCAGCAGCCTAACGGTAGCGGGAGCAGATACGCAGTATTTT; CDR3aa: CASSLTVAGADTQYF
d_gene: NA; v_gene: TRBV12-3/TRBV12-4; j_gene: TRBJ2-5; abundance: many; CDR3nt: TGTGCCAGCAGTCTGAGGGCCTACCCATCCGGCCGGGAGACCCAGTACTTC; CDR3aa: CASSLRAYPSGRETQYF
d_gene: NA; v_gene: TRBV5-1; j_gene: TRBJ1-5; abundance: NA; CDR3nt: TGCGCCAGCAGCTTAGGGGGATGGAATCAGCCCCAGCATTTT; CDR3aa: CASSLGGWNQPQHF
d_gene: NA; v_gene: TRBV30; j_gene: TRBJ1-2; abundance: NA; CDR3nt: TGTGCCTGGAGCCTAGAACAGGGTTGGCGCTACACCTTC; CDR3aa: CAWSLEQGWRYTF
d_gene: TRBD2; v_gene: TRBV19; j_gene: TRBJ2-1; abundance: NA; CDR3nt: TGTGCCAGTCGGGGCGGGAGTTACAATGAGCAGTTCTTC; CDR3aa: CASRGGSYNEQFF
d_gene: TRBD1; v_gene: TRBV18; j_gene: TRBJ1-2; abundance: few; CDR3nt: TGTGCCAGCTCACTTGGGACAGAGAACTATGGCTACACCTTC; CDR3aa: CASSLGTENYGYTF
d_gene: TRBD1; v_gene: TRBV29-1; j_gene: TRBJ2-7; abundance: many; CDR3nt: TGCAGCGTTGAATTTGGACAGGGCTACGAGCAGTACTTC; CDR3aa: CSVEFGQGYEQYF